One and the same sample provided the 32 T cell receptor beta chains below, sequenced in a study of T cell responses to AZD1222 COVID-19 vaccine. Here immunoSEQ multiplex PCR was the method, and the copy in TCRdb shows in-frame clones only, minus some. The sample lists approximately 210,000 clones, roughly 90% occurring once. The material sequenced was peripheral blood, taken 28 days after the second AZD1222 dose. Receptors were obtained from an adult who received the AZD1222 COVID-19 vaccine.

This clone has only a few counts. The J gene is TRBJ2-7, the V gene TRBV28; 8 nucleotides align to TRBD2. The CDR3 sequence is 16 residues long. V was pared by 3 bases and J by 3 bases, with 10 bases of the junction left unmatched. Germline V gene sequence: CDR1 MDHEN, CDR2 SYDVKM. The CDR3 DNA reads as TGTGCCAGCAGTTTCCCCGGACTAGCAGAGAGCTACGAGCAGTACTTC. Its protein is CASSFPGLAESYEQYF.

The CDR3 sequence is CASSLMNGDTEAFF. The DNA for the CDR3 is TGTGCCAGCTCACTTATGAACGGGGACACTGAAGCTTTCTTT. The chain couples TRBV18 to TRBJ1-1; D unclear. From germline, CDR1 is KGHSH and CDR2 LQKENI. Between the trimmed V and J ends, which lost 4 bases and 3 bases, there was a span of 12 bases. CDR3 length: 14 amino acids.

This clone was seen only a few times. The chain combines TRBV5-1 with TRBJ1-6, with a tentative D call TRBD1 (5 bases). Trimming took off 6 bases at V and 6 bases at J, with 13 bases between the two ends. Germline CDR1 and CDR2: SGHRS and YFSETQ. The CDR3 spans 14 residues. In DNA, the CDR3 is TGCGCCAGCAACGAGGGCAGGGCTAATTCACCCCTCCACTTT. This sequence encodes CASNEGRANSPLHF.

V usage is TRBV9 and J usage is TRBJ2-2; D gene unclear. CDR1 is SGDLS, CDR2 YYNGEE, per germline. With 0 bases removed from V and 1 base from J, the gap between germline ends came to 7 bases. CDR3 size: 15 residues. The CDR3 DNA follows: TGTGCCAGCAGCGTAGGGCAGCAGAACACCGGGGAGCTGTTTTTT. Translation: CASSVGQQNTGELFF.

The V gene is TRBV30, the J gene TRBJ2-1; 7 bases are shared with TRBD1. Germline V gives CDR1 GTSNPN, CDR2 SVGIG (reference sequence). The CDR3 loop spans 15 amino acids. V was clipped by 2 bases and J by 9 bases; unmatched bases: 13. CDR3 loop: CAWSYLDRLTTEQFF. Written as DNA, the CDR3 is TGTGCCTGGAGTTACCTGGACAGGCTTACTACTGAGCAGTTCTTC.

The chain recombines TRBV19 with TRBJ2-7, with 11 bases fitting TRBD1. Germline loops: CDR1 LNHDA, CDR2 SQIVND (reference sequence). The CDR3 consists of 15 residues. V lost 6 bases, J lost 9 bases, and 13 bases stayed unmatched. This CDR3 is CASSLAGTGGHGQYF. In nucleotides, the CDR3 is TGTGCCAGTAGCCTTGCCGGGACAGGGGGTCATGGGCAGTACTTC.

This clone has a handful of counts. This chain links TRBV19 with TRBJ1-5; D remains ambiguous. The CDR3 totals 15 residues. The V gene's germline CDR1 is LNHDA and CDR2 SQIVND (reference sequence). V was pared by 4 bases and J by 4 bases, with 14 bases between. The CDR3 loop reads CASSTSGVLNQPQHF. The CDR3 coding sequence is TGTGCCAGTAGTACATCAGGCGTTCTTAATCAGCCCCAGCATTTT. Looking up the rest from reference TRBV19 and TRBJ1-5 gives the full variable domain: DGGITQSPKYLFRKEGQNVTLSCEQNLNHDAMYWYRQDPGQGLRLIYYSQIVNDFQKGDIAEGYSVSREKKESFPLTVTSAQKNPTAFYLCASSTSGVLNQPQHFGDGTRLSIL.

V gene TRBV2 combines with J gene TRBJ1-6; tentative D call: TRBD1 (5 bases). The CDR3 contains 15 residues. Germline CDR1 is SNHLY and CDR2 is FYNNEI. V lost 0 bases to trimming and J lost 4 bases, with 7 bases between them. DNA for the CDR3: TGTGCCAGCAGTGAAGCGGGACGGTATAATTCACCCCTCCACTTT. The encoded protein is CASSEAGRYNSPLHF.

The CDR3 coding sequence is TGTGCCAGCCTCATGCCCCAGCGGTCCTACGAGCAGTACTTC. Protein product: CASLMPQRSYEQYF. This sequence joins TRBV6-5 and TRBJ2-7; D is perhaps TRBD2 (5 bases). Trimming shortened V by 8 bases and J by 1 base, and 15 bases separated the two germline ends. This CDR3 has 14 amino acids. Germline V lookup: CDR1 MNHEY, CDR2 SVGAGI.

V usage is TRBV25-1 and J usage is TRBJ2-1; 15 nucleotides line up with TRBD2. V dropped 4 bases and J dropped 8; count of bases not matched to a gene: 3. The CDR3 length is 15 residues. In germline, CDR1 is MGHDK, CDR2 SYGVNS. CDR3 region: CASSAGLAGGYEQFF. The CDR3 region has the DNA TGTGCCAGCAGTGCGGGACTAGCGGGAGGCTATGAGCAGTTCTTC.

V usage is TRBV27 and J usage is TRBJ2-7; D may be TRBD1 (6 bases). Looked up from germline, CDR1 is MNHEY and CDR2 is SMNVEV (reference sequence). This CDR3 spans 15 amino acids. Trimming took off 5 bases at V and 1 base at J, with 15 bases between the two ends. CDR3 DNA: TGTGCCAGCAGTCCTTCACAGGGCATATCCTACGAGCAGTACTTC. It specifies CASSPSQGISYEQYF.

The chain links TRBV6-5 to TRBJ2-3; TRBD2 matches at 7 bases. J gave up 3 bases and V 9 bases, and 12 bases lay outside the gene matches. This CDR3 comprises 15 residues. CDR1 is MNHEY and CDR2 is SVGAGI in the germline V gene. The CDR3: CASPRSGTVTDTQYF. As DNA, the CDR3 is TGTGCCAGTCCCCGAAGCGGGACCGTTACAGATACGCAGTATTTT.

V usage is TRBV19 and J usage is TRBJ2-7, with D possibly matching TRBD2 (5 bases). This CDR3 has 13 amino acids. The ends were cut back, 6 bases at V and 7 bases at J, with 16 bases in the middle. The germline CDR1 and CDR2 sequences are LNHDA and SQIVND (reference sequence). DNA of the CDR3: TGTGCCAGTAGATCGCCGGCCCGGGGAGAGCAGTACTTC. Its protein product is CASRSPARGEQYF.

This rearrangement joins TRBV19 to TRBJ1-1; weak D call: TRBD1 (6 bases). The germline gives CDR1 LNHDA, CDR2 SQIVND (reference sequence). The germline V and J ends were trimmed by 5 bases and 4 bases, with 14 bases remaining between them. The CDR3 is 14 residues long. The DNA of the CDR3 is TGTGCCAGTAGTGACGACAGGCGAAGCACTGAAGCTTTCTTT. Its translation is CASSDDRRSTEAFF. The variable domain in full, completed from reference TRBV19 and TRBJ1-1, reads DGGITQSPKYLFRKEGQNVTLSCEQNLNHDAMYWYRQDPGQGLRLIYYSQIVNDFQKGDIAEGYSVSREKKESFPLTVTSAQKNPTAFYLCASSDDRRSTEAFFGQGTRLTVV.

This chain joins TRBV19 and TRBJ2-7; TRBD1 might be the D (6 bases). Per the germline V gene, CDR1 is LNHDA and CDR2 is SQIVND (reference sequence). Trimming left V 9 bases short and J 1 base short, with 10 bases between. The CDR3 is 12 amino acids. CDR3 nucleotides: TGTGCCAGCCGGGACATATCCTACGAGCAGTACTTC. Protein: CASRDISYEQYF.

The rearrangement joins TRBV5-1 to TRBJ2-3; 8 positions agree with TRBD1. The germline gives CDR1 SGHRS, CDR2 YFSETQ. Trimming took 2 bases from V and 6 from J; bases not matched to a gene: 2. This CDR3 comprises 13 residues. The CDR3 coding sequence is TGCGCCAGCAGCTTAGGGACAGGTGATACGCAGTATTTT. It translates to CASSLGTGDTQYF.

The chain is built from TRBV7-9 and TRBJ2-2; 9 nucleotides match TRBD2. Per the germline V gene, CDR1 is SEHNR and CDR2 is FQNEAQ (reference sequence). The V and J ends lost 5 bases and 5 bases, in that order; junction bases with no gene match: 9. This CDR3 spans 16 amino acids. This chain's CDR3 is CASSPKTSGGTGELFF. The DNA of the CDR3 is TGTGCCAGCAGCCCTAAGACTAGCGGAGGAACCGGGGAGCTGTTTTTT. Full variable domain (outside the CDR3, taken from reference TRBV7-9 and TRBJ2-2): DTGVSQNPRHKITKRGQNVTFRCDPISEHNRLYWYRQTLGQGPEFLTYFQNEAQLEKSRLLSDRFSAERPKGSFSTLEIQRTEQGDSAMYLCASSPKTSGGTGELFFGEGSRLTVL.

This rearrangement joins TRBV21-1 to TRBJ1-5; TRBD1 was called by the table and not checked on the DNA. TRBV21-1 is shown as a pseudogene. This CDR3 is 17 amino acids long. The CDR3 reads CASNPMSPRGHGQPQHF. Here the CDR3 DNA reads TGTGCCAGCAACCCTATGTCCCCCAGGGGGCACGGTCAGCCCCAGCATTTT.

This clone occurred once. The CDR3 loop reads CASSYTGSGNTIYF. CDR3 coding DNA: TGTGCCAGCAGCTACACAGGGTCTGGAAACACCATATATTTT. The rearrangement links TRBV3-1 (or the pseudogene TRBV3-2) to TRBJ1-3; possible D gene TRBD1, 6 bases. The CDR3 totals 14 residues. Germline lookup yields CDR1 LGHDT and CDR2 YNNKEL (reference sequence). V lost 5 bases and J 1 base, leaving 9 bases between the germline ends.

CDR3 in DNA: TGCGCCAGCAGCTTGGCTCTAGCGGGATCAGATACGCAGTATTTT. Amino acids: CASSLALAGSDTQYF. This rearrangement joins TRBV5-1 to TRBJ2-3; 9 bases fit TRBD2. The CDR3 has 15 residues. With V trimmed by 0 bases and J by 4 bases, 3 bases remained unmatched. Germline V gene lookup returns CDR1 SGHRS and CDR2 YFSETQ.

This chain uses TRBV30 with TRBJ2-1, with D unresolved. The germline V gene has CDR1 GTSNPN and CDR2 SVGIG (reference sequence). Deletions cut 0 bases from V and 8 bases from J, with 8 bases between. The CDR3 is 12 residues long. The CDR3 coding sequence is TGTGCCTGGAGTGTAGACAACTATGAGCAGTTCTTC. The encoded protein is CAWSVDNYEQFF.

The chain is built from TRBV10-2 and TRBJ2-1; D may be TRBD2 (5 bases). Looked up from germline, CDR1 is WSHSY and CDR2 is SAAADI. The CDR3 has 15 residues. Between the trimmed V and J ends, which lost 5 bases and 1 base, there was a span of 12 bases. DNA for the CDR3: TGCGCCAGCAGTCTCGGTACGGGGTCCTACAATGAGCAGTTCTTC. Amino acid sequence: CASSLGTGSYNEQFF.

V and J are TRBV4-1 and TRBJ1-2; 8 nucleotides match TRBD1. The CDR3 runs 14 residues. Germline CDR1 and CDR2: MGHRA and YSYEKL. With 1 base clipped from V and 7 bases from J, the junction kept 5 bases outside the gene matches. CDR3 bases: TGCGCCAGCAGCCAAGGCAGGGGGCTAGGTGGCTACACCTTC. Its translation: CASSQGRGLGGYTF.

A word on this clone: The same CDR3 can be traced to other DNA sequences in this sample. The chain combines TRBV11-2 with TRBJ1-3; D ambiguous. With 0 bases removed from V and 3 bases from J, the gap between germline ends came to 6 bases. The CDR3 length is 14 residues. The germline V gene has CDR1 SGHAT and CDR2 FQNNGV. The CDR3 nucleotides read TGTGCCAGCAGCTTAGATCGGCTTGGAAACACCATATATTTT. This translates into CASSLDRLGNTIYF.

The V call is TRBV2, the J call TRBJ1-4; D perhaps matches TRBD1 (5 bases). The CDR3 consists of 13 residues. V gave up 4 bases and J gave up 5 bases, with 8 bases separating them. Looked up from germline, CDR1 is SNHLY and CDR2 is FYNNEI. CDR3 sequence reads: CASSGGENEKLFF. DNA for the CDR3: TGTGCCAGCAGTGGAGGGGAGAATGAAAAACTGTTTTTT.

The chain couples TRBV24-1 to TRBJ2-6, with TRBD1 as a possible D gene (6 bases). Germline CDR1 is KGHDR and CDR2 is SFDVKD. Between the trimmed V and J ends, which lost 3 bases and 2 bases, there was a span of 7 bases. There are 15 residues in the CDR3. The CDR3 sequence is CATSDTGTGANVLTF. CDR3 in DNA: TGTGCCACCAGTGATACAGGGACTGGGGCCAACGTCCTGACTTTC.

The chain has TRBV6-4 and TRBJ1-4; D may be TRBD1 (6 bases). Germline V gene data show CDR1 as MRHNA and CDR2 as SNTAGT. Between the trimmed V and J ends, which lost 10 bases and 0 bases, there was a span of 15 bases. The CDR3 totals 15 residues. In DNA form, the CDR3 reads TGTGCCAATAGGACAGATTCTGCAACTAATGAAAAACTGTTTTTT. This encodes CANRTDSATNEKLFF.

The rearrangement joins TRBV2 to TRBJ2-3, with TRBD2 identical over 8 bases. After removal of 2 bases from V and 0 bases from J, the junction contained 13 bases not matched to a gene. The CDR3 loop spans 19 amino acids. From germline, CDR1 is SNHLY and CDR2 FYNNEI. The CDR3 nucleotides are TGTGCCAGCAGTGAACTAGGGACCCGTGCTAGCGGGAGCACAGATACGCAGTATTTT. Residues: CASSELGTRASGSTDTQYF.

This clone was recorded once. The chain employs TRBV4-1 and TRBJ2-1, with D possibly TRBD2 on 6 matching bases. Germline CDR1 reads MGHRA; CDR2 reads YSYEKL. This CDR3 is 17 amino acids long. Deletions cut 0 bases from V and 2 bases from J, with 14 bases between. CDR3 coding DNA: TGCGCCAGCAGCCAAGATCTAGGTAGCGGAGCCTACAATGAGCAGTTCTTC. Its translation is CASSQDLGSGAYNEQFF.

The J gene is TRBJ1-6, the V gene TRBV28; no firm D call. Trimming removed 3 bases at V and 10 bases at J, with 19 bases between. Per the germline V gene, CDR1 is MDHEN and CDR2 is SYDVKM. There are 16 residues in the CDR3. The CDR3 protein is CASSFGDPGLGSPLHF. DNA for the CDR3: TGTGCCAGCAGTTTTGGAGACCCCGGGTTGGGGTCACCCCTCCACTTT. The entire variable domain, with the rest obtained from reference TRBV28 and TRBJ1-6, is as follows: DVKVTQSSRYLVKRTGEKVFLECVQDMDHENMFWYRQDPGLGLRLIYFSYDVKMKEKGDIPEGYSVSREKKERFSLILESASTNQTSMYLCASSFGDPGLGSPLHFGNGTRLTVT.

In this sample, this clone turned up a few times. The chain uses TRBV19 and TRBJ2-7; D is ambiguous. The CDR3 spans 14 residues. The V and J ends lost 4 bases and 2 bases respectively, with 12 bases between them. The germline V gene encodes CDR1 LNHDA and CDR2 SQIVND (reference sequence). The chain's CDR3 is CASSTRSLPYEQYF. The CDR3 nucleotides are TGTGCCAGTAGTACCAGGTCTCTCCCCTACGAGCAGTACTTC. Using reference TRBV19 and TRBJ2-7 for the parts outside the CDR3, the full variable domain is DGGITQSPKYLFRKEGQNVTLSCEQNLNHDAMYWYRQDPGQGLRLIYYSQIVNDFQKGDIAEGYSVSREKKESFPLTVTSAQKNPTAFYLCASSTRSLPYEQYFGPGTRLTVT.

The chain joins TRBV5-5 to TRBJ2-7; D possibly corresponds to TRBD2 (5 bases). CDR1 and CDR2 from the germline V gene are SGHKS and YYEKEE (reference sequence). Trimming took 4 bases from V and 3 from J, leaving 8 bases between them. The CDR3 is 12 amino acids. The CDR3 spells CASSEGVYEQYF. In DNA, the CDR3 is TGTGCCAGCAGCGAGGGTGTCTACGAGCAGTACTTC.